This TCR beta chain was recorded in a study of blood T cells in healthy people across ages (dated by TCRdb to the mid-2010s). Regarding the research as a whole: In model experiments, template switching captured about one uniquely barcoded TCR beta cDNA molecule for every two T cells. Age-related changes in TCR beta repertoire diversity were measured in the study by deep sequencing normalized with unique cDNA molecular identifiers. The donors were divided into four age groups: young (average roughly 15 years), middle-aged (around 41), aged (approximately 62) and long-lived (roughly 88). To avoid experimental bias, donors of different ages were distributed randomly across sequencing lanes. The study analyzed two additional independent replicas of 1 million unique cDNA reads from the same blood draw for two donors, one aged 18 to 30 and one aged 80 or older. Paper-wide results and their limitations: The CMV infection status of donors was not known, potentially confounding age-related changes in expanded clonotypes. Because profiling used bulk unsorted PBMCs, naive and antigen-experienced compartments could not be compared conclusively. There was a strong correlation between observed TCR beta diversity and the percentage of naive T cells measured by flow cytometry. Estimates of total diversity based on one million sequenced T cells were regarded as lower bounds and as underestimates. Compared with the aged group, the long-lived group had more naive CD4+ T cells, fewer expanded clones and increased TCR diversity, suggesting age selection. As age increased, observed TCR beta diversity per million T cells dropped in a roughly linear way, and a significant reduction was already evident by age roughly 40.

The approximately 39 donors, aged about 6 to 100 years, were systemically healthy Caucasian individuals from Russia. Each donor gave ten milliliters of peripheral blood, drawn into EDTA-treated Vacutainer tubes. Ficoll-Paque density-gradient centrifugation was used to isolate PBMCs, with at least 6 million obtained per sample. Total RNA, at least 6 micrograms per sample, was extracted from PBMCs with Trizol reagent. Naive CD45RAhigh/CD27high T cell percentages were measured by flow cytometry on a PBMC aliquot from every donor. Receptor amplification or capture employed 5' RACE. Data came from an Illumina HiSeq 2500. A second PCR of roughly 7 to 12 cycles was run with a J-beta primer mix and a sample-barcoded 5' primer. Each TCR beta cDNA molecule received a unique molecular identifier from a template-switch 5' adaptor carrying 12 random nucleotides. Each sample yielded at least 2.5 million CDR3-containing paired-end reads. All of the RNA was converted into first-strand cDNA using the Mint cDNA synthesis kit, with a TRBC-specific oligonucleotide serving as the primer. After uracil-DNA glycosylase treatment, a first 18-cycle PCR used universal primers M1SS and BC2_uni_R on all cDNA. The paper's processing steps were these. Each sample was normalized by randomly selecting 1 million high-quality reads, each carrying a distinct molecular identifier. Instead of being binned into consensus sequences, reads with shared molecular identifiers were discarded. MiTCR, set to a Q25 quality threshold and the strictest error-elimination algorithm, was used for CDR3 identification, clonotype clustering and error correction. Lower-bound total TCR beta diversity was estimated with a nonparametric unseen species model using Euler transformation. TCRdb redid the processing of the public reads, applying fastp at Q25 and MiXCR, and retained in-frame beta chains. Each record represents a unique CDR3 protein, reported with the most common genes and DNA among its rows. The V and J calls come from TCRdb's annotation, not from the publication. Recorded for this sample are under 2,000,000 distinct CDR3 sequences; about 49% of them occurred a single time. In total, the top ten clones hold less than 2.5% of the sample.

Of note for this clonotype: Its cognate antigen has yet to be identified. No quality values exist for individual bases; no much larger clone is one base distant.

Sequenced input: blood. This clonotype was sampled from a middle-aged woman in good health.

The sequenced DNA: TGTGCCAGCAGGCTGTCGGGACTAGCGGGGGCACTCCCCTACGAGCAGTACTTC. This sequence encodes CASRLSGLAGALPYEQYF. The sequence joins TRBV6-1 to TRBJ2-7, with 14 junctional bases fitting TRBD2. Compared with germline, V lacks 6 bases and J lacks 2 bases; bases without a gene match: 12. Its CDR3 holds 18 amino acids, cysteine through phenylalanine. Of the read, only the CDR3 DNA is kept; its 54 bases are in frame from base 1. Taken from the germline V gene, the CDR1 and CDR2 loops are MNHNS and SASEGT.